One sample yielded the 21 T cell receptor beta chains listed below, sequenced in a study of breast tumors, draining lymph nodes, adjacent tissues. A single record per CDR3 protein comes from TCRdb applying MiXCR to the multiplex PCR reads. The sample has 75,000 to 100,000 distinct CDR3 sequences; approximately 19% are singletons. Axillary draining lymph nodes of breast cancer patients supplied the node samples. Material for sequencing was axillary lymph node tissue. Every receptor here comes from a female donor with breast cancer. Some clones in this sample may be carry-over from other donors' samples.

In the case of this clonotype: Germline and junction disagree at one end, which may indicate a read error. The CDR3 protein is CAGSLVVAGGGSSYNGQFF. CDR3 DNA sequence: TGTGCCGGCAGCTTAGTCGTAGCGGGAGGAGGGAGCTCCTACAATGGGCAGTTCTTC. This chain links TRBV11-2 with TRBJ2-1; the match to TRBD2 covers 10 bases. Germline loops: CDR1 SGHAT, CDR2 FQNNGV. The CDR3 spans 19 residues.

This sequence joins TRBV18 and TRBJ2-2; the D gene could be TRBD1 or TRBD2 (6 bases each). The CDR3 loop spans 16 amino acids. Germline CDR1 KGHSH, CDR2 LQKENI. Trimming shortened V by 1 base and J by 3 bases, and 12 bases separated the two germline ends. Here the CDR3 DNA reads TGTGCCAGCTCACCACTCCGGGGGCGCGACACCGGGGAGCTGTTTTTT. This translates into CASSPLRGRDTGELFF. Based on the CDR3 plus reference TRBV18 and TRBJ2-2, the full variable domain is NAGVMQNPRHLVRRRGQEARLRCSPMKGHSHVYWYRQLPEEGLKFMVYLQKENIIDESGMPKERFSAEFPKEGPSILRIQQVVRGDSAAYFCASSPLRGRDTGELFFGEGSRLTVL.

Concerning this clonotype: A much larger clone differs by one base, so this may be a read error. The chain has TRBV4-2 and TRBJ2-1, with 8 bases matching TRBD2. The CDR3 is 16 residues long. The germline V gene has CDR1 LGHNA and CDR2 YNFKEQ. The CDR3 reads CASSHGTGGPHNEQSF. The CDR3 bases are TGTGCCAGCAGCCATGGAACGGGAGGGCCCCACAATGAGCAGTCCTTC.

This sequence joins TRBV19 and TRBJ2-4, with D perhaps matching TRBD2 (6 bases). The CDR3 covers 16 residues. Looked up from germline, CDR1 is LNHDA and CDR2 is SQIVND (reference sequence). V was trimmed by 6 bases and J by 0 bases, leaving 15 bases between them. CDR3 region: CASSETRFVAKNIQYF. In nucleotides, the CDR3 is TGTGCCAGTAGCGAGACTAGATTTGTAGCCAAAAACATTCAGTACTTC.

This clonotype has ten or more counts. The chain is built from TRBV29-1 and TRBJ2-1; a weak D match, TRBD2 (5 bases). CDR3 length: 14 residues. The V end was cut by 3 bases, the J end by 9 bases, with 18 bases between. CDR1 is SQVTM and CDR2 is ANQGSEA in the germline V gene. The CDR3 loop reads CSVDPTGRGFEQFF. The CDR3 DNA reads TGCAGCGTTGATCCCACTGGGAGAGGGTTTGAGCAGTTCTTC.

The chain links TRBV5-6 to TRBJ1-5; 9 bases are a match to TRBD1. V lost 2 bases and J lost 1; bases outside the gene matches: 10. The CDR3 runs to 18 residues. Germline V gene sequence: CDR1 SGHDT, CDR2 YYEEEE. The CDR3 nucleotides are TGTGCCAGCAGCTTTTCCGGACAGGGGACCCGCAGCAATCAGCCCCAGCATTTT. Encoded protein: CASSFSGQGTRSNQPQHF.

Many counts were recorded for this clonotype. This chain links TRBV5-5 with TRBJ2-2; D unclear. Deletions cut 3 bases from V and 1 base from J, with 4 bases between. The germline gives CDR1 SGHKS, CDR2 YYEKEE (reference sequence). This CDR3 has 13 amino acids. The chain's CDR3 is CASSSWNTGELFF. In nucleotides, the CDR3 is TGTGCCAGCAGCTCGTGGAACACCGGGGAGCTGTTTTTT.

The chain uses TRBV3-1 and TRBJ2-7; TRBD2 matches at 7 bases. The ends lost 4 bases at V and 1 base at J; junction bases unmatched: 4. Germline V gives CDR1 LGHDT, CDR2 YNNKEL (reference sequence). The CDR3 covers 14 residues. The CDR3 nucleotides read TGTGCCAGCAGCCCGATGGGGGGGTCCTACGAGCAGTACTTC. Its protein is CASSPMGGSYEQYF.

This clonotype has ten or more counts. V gene TRBV20-1 combines with J gene TRBJ2-7; possible D gene TRBD1, 6 bases. Germline CDR1 reads DFQATT; CDR2 reads SNEGSKA (reference sequence). This CDR3 has 12 amino acids. Deletions cut 1 base from V and 5 bases from J, with 9 bases between. CDR3 residues: CSARGGLDEQYF. The CDR3 bases are TGCAGTGCTAGAGGGGGGCTCGACGAGCAGTACTTC.

This clonotype was seen a few times. The chain employs TRBV20-1 and TRBJ2-4, with D maybe TRBD2 (5 bases). Trimming cost V 3 bases and J 0 bases, with 15 bases left between them. The CDR3 is 16 residues long. Germline V CDR1 and CDR2: DFQATT, SNEGSKA (reference sequence). CDR3 nucleotides: TGCAGTGCTAGGAGGGAGAAGGGCTTAGCCAAAAACATTCAGTACTTC. Protein: CSARREKGLAKNIQYF.

This clonotype was recorded many times. The chain couples TRBV5-1 to TRBJ2-1; the match to TRBD1 covers 8 bases. The CDR3 is 15 amino acids. V trimming: 0 bases; J trimming: 6 bases; junction bases outside the gene matches: 5. Germline values: CDR1 SGHRS, CDR2 YFSETQ. The CDR3 spells CASSLDGQGFNEQFF. CDR3 DNA sequence: TGCGCCAGCAGCTTGGACGGACAGGGCTTCAATGAGCAGTTCTTC.

The rearrangement links TRBV6-1 to TRBJ2-5, with D perhaps assigned TRBD1 or TRBD2 (5 bases each). The CDR3 is 12 residues long. Germline CDR1 MNHNS, CDR2 SASEGT. The CDR3 nucleotides read TGTGCTATAGAGGGGTTCCGAGAGACCCAGTACTTC. This sequence encodes CAIEGFRETQYF.

In its sample, this clonotype was seen many times. The chain combines TRBV5-1 with TRBJ2-2; TRBD2 matches 10 bases. V shed 6 bases, J shed 4 bases, and the junction held 3 bases outside the gene matches. The length of the CDR3 is 14 residues. Germline V gene lookup returns CDR1 SGHRS and CDR2 YFSETQ. The CDR3: CASIGTSVTGELFF. Written as DNA, the CDR3 is TGCGCCAGCATAGGGACTAGCGTCACCGGGGAGCTGTTTTTT.

About this clonotype: The junction does not match germline at one end; this may be a read error. The chain employs TRBV24-1 and TRBJ2-7, with a weak D call TRBD2 (5 bases). The length of the CDR3 is 13 residues. Germline lookup yields CDR1 KGHDR and CDR2 SFDVKD. DNA of the CDR3: TGTGCCACCAGCGACGATAAGGGCTGGGAGCGGTACTTC. The encoded protein is CATSDDKGWERYF.

This clonotype was recorded at least ten times. The chain carries TRBV6-1 and TRBJ1-5; no reliable D call. The germline gives CDR1 MNHNS, CDR2 SASEGT. The CDR3 totals 15 residues. Trimming cost V 1 base and J 0 bases, with 7 bases left between them. CDR3 DNA sequence: TGTGCCAGCAGTGAAGATTTGTATAGCAATCAGCCCCAGCATTTT. This sequence encodes CASSEDLYSNQPQHF.

This clonotype was detected ten times or more. CDR3 nucleotides: TGCGCCAGCAGCCAAGATGGCAGGGGGAGGCAGTTCTTC. It yields the protein CASSQDGRGRQFF. The chain couples TRBV4-3 to TRBJ2-1; TRBD1 aligns across 7 bases. V was pared by 0 bases and J by 12 bases, with 5 bases of the junction left unmatched. The length of the CDR3 is 13 residues. CDR1 is LGHNA and CDR2 is YSLEER in the germline V gene.

This clonotype was detected ten times or more. This chain connects TRBV5-1 to TRBJ2-1; 8 bases fit TRBD2. This CDR3 has 15 residues. The germline CDR1 and CDR2 sequences are SGHRS and YFSETQ. V was clipped by 0 bases and J by 6 bases; unmatched bases: 5. The chain's CDR3 is CASSLDGRALNEQFF. The CDR3 DNA sequence: TGCGCCAGCAGCTTGGACGGGAGGGCCCTCAATGAGCAGTTCTTC.

This clonotype was seen many times. The V call is TRBV20-1, the J call TRBJ2-6; a weak D match, TRBD2 (5 bases). Per germline, CDR1 DFQATT and CDR2 SNEGSKA (reference sequence). V was shortened by 5 bases and J by 1 base, with 21 bases between the two germline ends. This CDR3 is built from 18 residues. The CDR3 sequence is CSAPNRDRAQSGANVLTF. CDR3 coding DNA: TGCAGTGCTCCCAACCGGGATAGGGCCCAATCTGGGGCCAACGTCCTGACTTTC.

This clonotype was recorded once. This sequence joins TRBV12-3 or TRBV12-4 and TRBJ2-6; D unresolved. V was pared by 1 base and J by 3 bases, with 13 bases between. The CDR3 totals 17 residues. The CDR3 nucleotides read TGTGCCAGCAGTTTAGAGGGTGGTTCTGGTGGGGCCAACGTCCTGACTTTC. This translates into CASSLEGGSGGANVLTF.

This clonotype appeared many times. The V call is TRBV20-1, the J call TRBJ1-4, with D maybe TRBD1 (6 bases). V lost 1 base to trimming and J lost 4 bases, with 10 bases between them. This CDR3 region has 14 residues. The germline CDR1 and CDR2 sequences are DFQATT and SNEGSKA (reference sequence). Here the CDR3 DNA reads TGCAGTGCTAGAGTCCCCAGGGGTAATGAAAAACTGTTTTTT. Its translation: CSARVPRGNEKLFF.

This clonotype was counted at least ten times. V and J are TRBV12-3 or TRBV12-4 and TRBJ1-2; a possible D gene is TRBD1 (6 bases). Trimming stripped 4 bases from V and 7 bases from J, with 13 bases between. CDR3 length: 13 amino acids. CDR3 amino acids: CASSSAGVAGYTF. In nucleotides, the CDR3 is TGTGCCAGCAGTTCCGCAGGGGTAGCTGGCTACACCTTC.